What follows are 13 T cell receptor beta chains derived from one specimen sequenced in a study of a mutant IDH1 vaccine in newly diagnosed glioma. Their antigens are not known. Indicated time point: week 47, end of study. The investigators gave 300 ug of mutant IDH1 20-mer peptide in each vaccine dose, together with topical imiquimod. The table came from immunoSEQ multiplex PCR; TCRdb's copy has only in-frame clones and leaves some out. Of tens of thousands of clones in the sample, 80% to 90% were seen once. The starting material was PBMCs, obtained from a glioma patient whose treatment included an IDH1 peptide vaccine. The receptors come from a man aged 40-49 years with glioma.

The chain has TRBV5-6 and TRBJ1-2; D is unclear. The CDR3 spans 16 residues. Germline values: CDR1 SGHDT, CDR2 YYEEEE. V lost 5 bases, J lost 5 bases, and 22 bases lay in between. CDR3 nucleotide sequence: TGTGCCAGCAGTTCCCACCCGGAGGAGGGTCCGTATGGCTACACCTTC. Its translation: CASSSHPEEGPYGYTF.

This clone was seen a few times. The rearrangement joins TRBV19 to TRBJ1-1, with D possibly matching TRBD1 (5 bases). Trimming left V 5 bases short and J 2 bases short, with 15 bases between. The length of the CDR3 is 15 residues. Germline loops: CDR1 LNHDA, CDR2 SQIVND (reference sequence). CDR3 residues: CASSPRGGNNTEAFF. CDR3 in DNA: TGTGCCAGTAGTCCCCGGGGGGGGAATAACACTGAAGCTTTCTTT.

This clone was observed a single time. The rearrangement uses TRBV27 and TRBJ2-1; D perhaps matches TRBD1 (6 bases). CDR3 size: 15 residues. Germline CDR1 reads MNHEY; CDR2 reads SMNVEV (reference sequence). Trimming took off 6 bases at V and 6 bases at J, with 18 bases between the two ends. The CDR3 nucleotides read TGTGCCAGCAGCTGGGGGCAGGGACCCCTCAATGAGCAGTTCTTC. Its translation is CASSWGQGPLNEQFF.

The V gene is TRBV6-5, the J gene TRBJ1-1; D perhaps matches TRBD1 (5 bases). Trimming left V 0 bases short and J 5 bases short, with 7 bases between. CDR3 length equals 13 residues. Germline V gene lookup returns CDR1 MNHEY and CDR2 SVGAGI. The CDR3 coding sequence is TGTGCCAGCAGTTACTCGGGGACGACTGAAGCTTTCTTT. Translated, it gives CASSYSGTTEAFF.

The V call is TRBV28, the J call TRBJ1-2, with 7 bases that match TRBD1. This CDR3 is 14 amino acids long. CDR1 is MDHEN and CDR2 is SYDVKM in the germline V gene. Trimming took 1 base from V and 9 from J; bases not matched to a gene: 8. Here the CDR3 DNA reads TGTGCCAGCAGTTTATTACGACAGGGTAGGCGCTACACCTTC. Its protein is CASSLLRQGRRYTF.

A few counts support this clone. The CDR3, as DNA: TGTGCCAGCAGTCAAGGGACACCTATGAACACTGAAGCTTTCTTT. Translated, it gives CASSQGTPMNTEAFF. The gene calls are TRBV6-1 and TRBJ1-1; possible D gene TRBD1, 6 bases. Trimming cost V 5 bases and J 0 bases, with 13 bases left between them. The CDR3 length is 15 residues. The V gene's germline CDR1 is MNHNS and CDR2 SASEGT.

This sequence joins TRBV27 and TRBJ2-7; possible D gene TRBD2, 6 bases. With 3 bases removed from V and 0 bases from J, the gap between germline ends came to 9 bases. CDR1 and CDR2 from the germline V gene are MNHEY and SMNVEV (reference sequence). CDR3 size: 14 residues. The CDR3 coding sequence is TGTGCCAGCAGTTTCCGACTAGGCTCCTACGAGCAGTACTTC. Amino acids: CASSFRLGSYEQYF.

The rearrangement uses TRBV19 and TRBJ2-3, with 8 nucleotides matching TRBD2. With V trimmed by 8 bases and J by 8 bases, 12 bases remained unmatched. Germline V gene lookup returns CDR1 LNHDA and CDR2 SQIVND (reference sequence). This CDR3 spans 14 amino acids. The CDR3 sequence: CASFDGRVDSTQYF. The CDR3, as DNA: TGTGCCAGTTTTGACGGGAGGGTAGATTCTACGCAGTATTTT.

The genes are TRBV18 and TRBJ2-7; a possible D gene is TRBD2 (7 bases). In germline, CDR1 is KGHSH, CDR2 LQKENI. The CDR3 runs to 17 residues. Trimming removed 3 bases from V and 0 bases from J, with 18 bases in between. The CDR3 sequence is CASSPRGDTDYSYEQYF. CDR3 bases: TGTGCCAGCTCACCTCGGGGGGACACTGACTACTCCTACGAGCAGTACTTC.

The chain joins TRBV11-1 to TRBJ1-2; D is perhaps TRBD1 (6 bases). The CDR3 is 15 residues long. Germline values: CDR1 SGHAT, CDR2 FQDESV (reference sequence). V was clipped by 6 bases and J by 0 bases, with 14 bases between them. CDR3 sequence (DNA): TGTGCCAGCAGACAGGACAGAGCTACTAACTATGGCTACACCTTC. This gives the protein CASRQDRATNYGYTF.

A few counts support this clone. Within the sample, other DNA sequences also encode this same CDR3. The chain couples TRBV7-3 to TRBJ2-3; 9 nucleotides line up with TRBD2. The length of the CDR3 is 14 residues. The V segment lost 3 bases and the J segment 6 bases; nucleotides outside the gene matches: 4. CDR1 is SGHTA, CDR2 FQGTGA, per germline. CDR3 in amino acids: CASSLAGGIDTQYF. The CDR3 DNA reads as TGTGCCAGCAGCTTGGCGGGAGGGATTGATACGCAGTATTTT.

This chain connects TRBV7-2 to TRBJ1-5, with TRBD1 identical over 8 bases. This CDR3 is 15 amino acids long. Germline CDR1 is SGHTA and CDR2 is FQGNSA. Germline trimming cut 4 bases from V and 8 bases from J; bases unmatched to any gene: 10. CDR3 nucleotide sequence: TGTGCCAGCAGCTCCCAAGCAGGGGGCGTCGAGCCCCAGCATTTT. Its protein is CASSSQAGGVEPQHF.

The chain is built from TRBV11-1 and TRBJ1-2; D ambiguous. V was pared by 0 bases and J by 12 bases, with 11 bases between. The CDR3 consists of 12 residues. Germline V CDR1 and CDR2: SGHAT, FQDESV (reference sequence). CDR3 residues: CASSLAGRKNTF. The CDR3 DNA follows: TGTGCCAGCAGCTTAGCCGGCCGTAAGAACACCTTC.